The next 30 T cell receptor beta chains were all read from a single sample in a study of OX40 agonist ivuxolimab in advanced cancers. Generated by immunoSEQ multiplex PCR, the TCRdb table keeps only in-frame clones and is missing some. The sample includes 90,000 to 95,000 clones, about 89% seen only once; the top ten take roughly 4%. The sequencing here drew on CD4+ or CD8+ T cells sorted from blood, taken in a trial of the OX40 agonist ivuxolimab. All receptors come from an adult with an advanced solid tumor such as melanoma, head and neck, liver or kidney cancer.

The chain links TRBV27 to TRBJ1-4; D not resolved. The CDR3 totals 12 residues. Germline values: CDR1 MNHEY, CDR2 SMNVEV (reference sequence). V was clipped by 4 bases and J by 10 bases, with 10 bases between them. CDR3 residues: CASSSTSGKLFF. CDR3 coding DNA: TGTGCCAGCAGTTCCACGTCCGGAAAACTGTTTTTT.

This rearrangement joins TRBV7-2 to TRBJ1-1; D unclear. Trimming pared 6 bases from V and 1 base from J, leaving 12 bases between. CDR3 length: 14 residues. CDR1 is SGHTA and CDR2 is FQGNSA in the germline V gene. The CDR3: CASSPTRSNTEAFF. CDR3 DNA sequence: TGTGCCAGCAGTCCCACCAGGTCGAACACTGAAGCTTTCTTT.

The rearrangement joins TRBV19 to TRBJ2-2; 7 positions agree with TRBD1. The CDR3 totals 15 residues. Per the germline V gene, CDR1 is LNHDA and CDR2 is SQIVND (reference sequence). J gave up 6 bases and V 8 bases, and 12 bases lay outside the gene matches. The CDR3 sequence: CASSFGAGGSGELFF. CDR3 nucleotide sequence: TGTGCCAGTTCATTCGGGGCAGGGGGATCCGGGGAGCTGTTTTTT.

The chain recombines TRBV7-3 with TRBJ2-5; tentative D call: TRBD1 (6 bases). CDR3 length equals 14 residues. Trimming took off 6 bases at V and 1 base at J, with 12 bases between the two ends. Germline V lookup: CDR1 SGHTA, CDR2 FQGTGA. CDR3 sequence (DNA): TGTGCCAGCAGTCCTCTGGGGGCCCAAGAGACCCAGTACTTC. Its protein is CASSPLGAQETQYF.

This chain uses TRBV7-2 with TRBJ1-2; 10 nucleotides match TRBD1. In germline, CDR1 is SGHTA, CDR2 FQGNSA. Losses at the gene ends were 4 bases for V and 8 bases for J; bases not matched to a gene: 7. This CDR3 spans 14 amino acids. CDR3 DNA sequence: TGTGCCAGCAGCTCCCGACAGGGGGCGCAGGGCTACACCTTC. Protein sequence: CASSSRQGAQGYTF.

This clone came up once. The chain recombines TRBV6-6 with TRBJ2-5, with a weak D call TRBD1 (6 bases). CDR3 length equals 14 residues. Germline V lookup: CDR1 MNHNY, CDR2 SVGAGI (reference sequence). Trimming shortened V by 4 bases and J by 1 base, and 10 bases separated the two germline ends. CDR3 DNA sequence: TGTGCCAGCAGTTTAGTACAGGGCCAAGAGACCCAGTACTTC. Its protein is CASSLVQGQETQYF.

This chain uses TRBV15 with TRBJ1-2; D is possibly TRBD1 (5 bases). The CDR3 loop spans 15 amino acids. V dropped 0 bases and J dropped 8 bases, with 16 bases sitting between them. Per the germline V gene, CDR1 is LNHNV and CDR2 is YYDKDF (reference sequence). CDR3 amino acids: CATSRDRAGPIGYTF. The CDR3, as DNA: TGTGCCACCAGCAGAGATAGGGCAGGGCCGATCGGCTACACCTTC.

This clone was seen more than once but under ten times. The chain joins TRBV6-1 to TRBJ1-1, with D unresolved. Trimming cost V 2 bases and J 11 bases, with 9 bases left between them. Germline CDR1 reads MNHNS; CDR2 reads SASEGT. The CDR3 is made up of 11 amino acids. CDR3 sequence (DNA): TGTGCCAGCAGTGAATTGAACTCGGCTTTCTTT. As protein: CASSELNSAFF.

In its sample, this clone was seen once. V usage is TRBV28 and J usage is TRBJ2-7, with a weak D call TRBD2 (5 bases). The CDR3 loop spans 14 amino acids. V was pared by 6 bases and J by 7 bases, with 19 bases between. Germline lookup yields CDR1 MDHEN and CDR2 SYDVKM. The CDR3 is CASRSPRGRREQYV. As DNA, the CDR3 is TGTGCCAGCAGATCACCCCGGGGTCGGCGGGAGCAGTACGTC.

V usage is TRBV28 and J usage is TRBJ2-7; 12 bases align to TRBD2. J lost 7 bases, V lost 5 bases, and 9 bases had no gene match. The CDR3 loop spans 15 amino acids. Germline values: CDR1 MDHEN, CDR2 SYDVKM. CDR3 region: CASSPGLAGLGEQYV. CDR3 coding DNA: TGTGCCAGCAGTCCCGGACTAGCGGGACTTGGTGAGCAGTACGTC.

This chain connects TRBV9 to TRBJ1-1, with D possibly TRBD1 on 5 matching bases. The CDR3 extends over 15 amino acids. The ends were cut back, 0 bases at V and 0 bases at J, with 9 bases in the middle. CDR1 and CDR2 (germline): SGDLS, YYNGEE. CDR3 region: CASSVVGTMNTEAFF. CDR3 DNA sequence: TGTGCCAGCAGCGTAGTAGGGACTATGAACACTGAAGCTTTCTTT.

This chain joins TRBV10-2 and TRBJ2-7; 11 bases match TRBD2. The CDR3 spans 14 residues. J gave up 1 base and V 6 bases, and 2 bases lay outside the gene matches. Per the germline V gene, CDR1 is WSHSY and CDR2 is SAAADI. In DNA form, the CDR3 reads TGCGCCAGCAGGGTAGCGGGAGGGTCCTACGAGCAGTACTTC. It yields the protein CASRVAGGSYEQYF.

The chain carries TRBV7-2 and TRBJ1-1, with 9 bases lining up with TRBD1. From germline, CDR1 is SGHTA and CDR2 FQGNSA. The trim removed 1 base at V and 9 bases at J, leaving 12 bases unmatched. This CDR3 spans 16 amino acids. CDR3 bases: TGTGCCAGCAGCTTAGTGGGGAGGACAGGGGAGAGTAAAGCTTTCTTT. This translates into CASSLVGRTGESKAFF.

V is TRBV4-1 and J is TRBJ1-1; D is undetermined. Germline V gene lookup returns CDR1 MGHRA and CDR2 YSYEKL. V lost 1 base and J 0 bases, leaving 12 bases between the germline ends. The CDR3 loop spans 16 amino acids. The CDR3 spells CASSQVNMGMNTEAFF. Written as DNA, the CDR3 is TGCGCCAGCAGCCAAGTTAACATGGGCATGAACACTGAAGCTTTCTTT.

The chain joins TRBV5-1 to TRBJ2-3, with 7 bases identical to TRBD2. The J segment lost 0 bases and the V segment lost 9 bases, leaving 16 bases of the junction unmatched. This CDR3 region has 17 residues. Germline assignment: CDR1 SGHRS and CDR2 YFSETQ. The CDR3 is CATTLRGAGVSTDTQYF. CDR3 nucleotide sequence: TGCGCCACCACACTCAGAGGTGCGGGAGTTAGCACAGATACGCAGTATTTT.

The count of this clone is one. The gene calls are TRBV18 and TRBJ1-3; 8 nucleotides align to TRBD1. V lost 3 bases, J lost 0 bases, and 4 bases stayed unmatched. The germline V gene has CDR1 KGHSH and CDR2 LQKENI. This CDR3 spans 16 amino acids. CDR3 coding DNA: TGTGCCAGCTCACCTGGGACAGGCGGCTCTGGAAACACCATATATTTT. Protein: CASSPGTGGSGNTIYF. The full variable domain, completed using reference TRBV18 and TRBJ1-3, is NAGVMQNPRHLVRRRGQEARLRCSPMKGHSHVYWYRQLPEEGLKFMVYLQKENIIDESGMPKERFSAEFPKEGPSILRIQQVVRGDSAAYFCASSPGTGGSGNTIYFGEGSWLTVV.

This chain connects TRBV7-8 to TRBJ2-5; D may be TRBD1 or TRBD2 (5 bases each). Deletions cut 5 bases from V and 2 bases from J, with 9 bases between. CDR3 length equals 13 residues. Germline lookup yields CDR1 SGHVS and CDR2 FQNEAQ. CDR3 in DNA: TGTGCCAGCAGCCGGGACGCTCAAGAGACCCAGTACTTC. It encodes CASSRDAQETQYF.

The sample holds one count of this clone. The V call is TRBV6-1, the J call TRBJ1-5, with D uncertain. This CDR3 has 13 amino acids. V was clipped by 2 bases and J by 6 bases, with 8 bases between them. In germline, CDR1 is MNHNS, CDR2 SASEGT. As DNA, the CDR3 is TGTGCCAGCAGTGAACAATCTCCTCAGCCCCAGCATTTT. Translation: CASSEQSPQPQHF.

The chain joins TRBV28 to TRBJ2-3; 8 bases map to TRBD1. The V gene end was trimmed by 6 bases and the J gene end by 4 bases; junction bases not matched to a gene: 18. This CDR3 is 18 amino acids long. The germline V gene encodes CDR1 MDHEN and CDR2 SYDVKM. The CDR3 reads CASRRNVGQGAPPDTQYF. The CDR3 nucleotides read TGTGCCAGCAGACGAAACGTTGGGCAGGGGGCACCACCAGATACGCAGTATTTT.

This clone has a handful of counts. J is TRBJ1-3 and V is TRBV5-5; D call uncertain. Per germline, CDR1 SGHKS and CDR2 YYEKEE (reference sequence). This CDR3 contains 15 residues. V shed 1 base and J shed 3 bases, with 11 bases lying between them. The CDR3: CASSLTQMHGNTIYF. CDR3 in DNA: TGTGCCAGCAGCTTGACCCAGATGCATGGAAACACCATATATTTT.

This clone was detected once. The rearrangement joins TRBV30 to TRBJ1-1; D ambiguous. The CDR3 has 14 amino acids. The V gene lost 3 bases and the J gene lost 3 bases, with 14 bases spanning the gap. Germline CDR1 reads GTSNPN; CDR2 reads SVGIG (reference sequence). The CDR3 here is CAWSPGPRDTEAFF. The DNA of the CDR3 is TGTGCCTGGAGCCCGGGCCCCCGGGACACTGAAGCTTTCTTT.

This clone was observed a single time. The chain couples TRBV19 to TRBJ2-3; D is possibly TRBD1 or TRBD2 (5 bases each). CDR1 is LNHDA and CDR2 is SQIVND in the germline V gene (reference sequence). The ends were cut back, 3 bases at V and 1 base at J, with 11 bases in the middle. This CDR3 contains 15 residues. The CDR3 reads CASSIDRDGTDTQYF. In DNA, the CDR3 is TGTGCCAGTAGTATCGATAGGGACGGCACAGATACGCAGTATTTT.

The rearrangement links TRBV5-4 to TRBJ1-2, with D possibly matching TRBD1 (6 bases). The CDR3 is made up of 14 amino acids. With 2 bases removed from V and 4 bases from J, the gap between germline ends came to 12 bases. Germline assignment: CDR1 SGHNT and CDR2 YYREEE (reference sequence). The CDR3: CASSLGGASYGYTF. DNA for the CDR3: TGTGCCAGCAGCTTAGGGGGGGCTAGCTATGGCTACACCTTC.

The CDR3 reads CASSLISGLQETQYF. The CDR3, as DNA: TGTGCCAGCAGCTTAATCAGTGGACTTCAAGAGACCCAGTACTTC. This sequence joins TRBV11-3 and TRBJ2-5; possible D gene TRBD2, 5 bases. The germline V and J ends were trimmed by 2 bases and 2 bases, with 12 bases remaining between them. CDR3 length: 15 residues. Germline V gene sequence: CDR1 SGHNT, CDR2 YENEEA. Combining the CDR3 with reference TRBV11-3 and TRBJ2-5 gives the whole variable domain EAGVVQSPRYKIIEKKQPVAFWCNPISGHNTLYWYLQNLGQGPELLIRYENEEAVDDSQLPKDRFSAERLKGVDSTLKIQPAELGDSAVYLCASSLISGLQETQYFGPGTRLLVL.

This chain connects TRBV28 to TRBJ1-1, with D maybe TRBD1 (6 bases). CDR3 size: 16 residues. The V end was cut by 2 bases, the J end by 0 bases, with 13 bases between. Germline lookup yields CDR1 MDHEN and CDR2 SYDVKM. The CDR3 protein is CASSLASDRLNTEAFF. The CDR3 nucleotides read TGTGCCAGCAGTTTAGCGTCGGACAGATTGAACACTGAAGCTTTCTTT.

The chain employs TRBV5-1 and TRBJ2-7, with TRBD1 matching 11 bases. The ends lost 5 bases at V and 3 bases at J; junction bases unmatched: 4. Germline values: CDR1 SGHRS, CDR2 YFSETQ. CDR3 length: 14 residues. The CDR3 DNA reads TGCGCCAGCAGTACGGACAGGGGGCTCTACGAGCAGTACTTC. It encodes CASSTDRGLYEQYF.

The V gene is TRBV19, the J gene TRBJ2-1; the match to TRBD2 covers 13 bases. The germline V gene encodes CDR1 LNHDA and CDR2 SQIVND (reference sequence). The ends lost 5 bases at V and 7 bases at J; junction bases unmatched: 8. This CDR3 has 16 residues. DNA for the CDR3: TGTGCCAGTAGTGGATTAACTAGCGGGAGGGCAAATGAGCAGTTCTTC. It specifies CASSGLTSGRANEQFF.

The rearrangement uses TRBV5-1 and TRBJ1-2; the D gene is possibly TRBD1 (6 bases). The CDR3 totals 13 residues. V lost 4 bases to trimming and J lost 8 bases, with 15 bases between them. The germline V gene has CDR1 SGHRS and CDR2 YFSETQ. CDR3: CASSAGQTVGYTF. The DNA for the CDR3 is TGCGCCAGCAGCGCCGGACAGACCGTAGGCTACACCTTC.

The chain carries TRBV11-3 and TRBJ2-7; D possibly corresponds to TRBD2 (5 bases). CDR3 length: 15 amino acids. CDR1 is SGHNT, CDR2 YENEEA, per germline. Trimming took off 5 bases at V and 0 bases at J, with 14 bases between the two ends. The CDR3 reads CASSMDSLRSYEQYV. DNA for the CDR3: TGTGCCAGCAGCATGGACTCTCTGCGCTCCTACGAGCAGTACGTC.

This clone came up once. The V gene is TRBV19, the J gene TRBJ2-5, with a possible D match to TRBD2 (7 bases). Germline CDR1 and CDR2: LNHDA and SQIVND (reference sequence). V dropped 8 bases and J dropped 2 bases, with 30 bases sitting between them. The CDR3 runs to 19 residues. CDR3 sequence (DNA): TGTGCCAGTGAACCGCAGGGTGCGGGGGCCTTACCTTCTCAAGAGACCCAGTACTTC. Its translation is CASEPQGAGALPSQETQYF.